The sequence of this T cell receptor (beta chain) was determined in a study of chemoradiotherapy in HPV16-positive cancers. Overall study context: Candidate HPV-specific clones and shared TCR motifs came from two HPV16-positive patients.

Study-wide findings and caveats: During treatment, candidate HPV-specific clones and E7-related motifs expanded in tumor.

This table comes from immunoSEQ multiplex PCR, and its TCRdb copy is limited to in-frame clones, with some not included. Seen here are some 3,100 clones, under 90% observed once, and the top ten hold 3%. CDR3 length: 14 amino acids. CDR1 and CDR2 from the germline V gene are MNHNS and SASEGT. Trimming took off 7 bases at V and 3 bases at J, with 13 bases between the two ends. Comment on this clone: Its target is unknown.

The clonotype comes from a human donor with HPV-associated anogenital cancer. The chain uses TRBV6-1 and TRBJ1-5, with a weak D call TRBD1 (5 bases). This specimen consisted of tumor tissue, obtained from a patient who underwent chemoradiotherapy. DNA for the CDR3: TGTGCCAGCACAACGGGCAGGGTCAATCAGCCCCAGCATTTT. Translation gives CASTTGRVNQPQHF.